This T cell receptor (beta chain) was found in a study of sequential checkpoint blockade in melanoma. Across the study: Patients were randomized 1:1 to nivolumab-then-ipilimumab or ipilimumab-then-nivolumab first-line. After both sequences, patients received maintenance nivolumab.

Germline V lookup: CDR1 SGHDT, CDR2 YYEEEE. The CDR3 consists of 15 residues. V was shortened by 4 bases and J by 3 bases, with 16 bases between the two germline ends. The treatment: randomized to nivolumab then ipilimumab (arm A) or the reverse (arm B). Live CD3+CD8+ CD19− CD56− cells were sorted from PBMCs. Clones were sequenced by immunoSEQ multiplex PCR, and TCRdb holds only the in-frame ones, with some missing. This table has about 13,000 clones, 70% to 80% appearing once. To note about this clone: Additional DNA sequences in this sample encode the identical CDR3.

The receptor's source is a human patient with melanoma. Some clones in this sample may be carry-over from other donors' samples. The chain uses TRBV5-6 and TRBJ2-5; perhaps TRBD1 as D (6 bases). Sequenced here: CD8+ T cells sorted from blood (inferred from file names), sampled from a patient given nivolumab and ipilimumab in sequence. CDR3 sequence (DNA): TGTGCCAGCAGCCCGTTACAGGGCCTGGAAGAGACCCAGTACTTC. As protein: CASSPLQGLEETQYF.